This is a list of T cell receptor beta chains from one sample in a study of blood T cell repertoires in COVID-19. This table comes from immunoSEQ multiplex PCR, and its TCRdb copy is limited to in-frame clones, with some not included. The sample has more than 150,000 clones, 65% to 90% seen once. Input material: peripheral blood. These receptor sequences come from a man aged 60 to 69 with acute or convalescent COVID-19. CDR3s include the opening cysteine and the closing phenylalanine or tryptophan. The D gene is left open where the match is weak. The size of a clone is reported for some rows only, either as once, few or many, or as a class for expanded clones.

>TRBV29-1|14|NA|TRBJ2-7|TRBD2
TGCAGCGCCGGAGGGACTAGCGGGAGCCGCGAGCAGTACTTC
CSAGGTSGSREQYF
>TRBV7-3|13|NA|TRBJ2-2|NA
TGTGCCAGCAGCTTAGGGCAGACCGGGGAGCTGTTTTTT
CASSLGQTGELFF
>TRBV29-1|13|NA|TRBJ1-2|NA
TGCAGCGCCGTGGGCCCAGGGCTCTATGGCTACACCTTC
CSAVGPGLYGYTF
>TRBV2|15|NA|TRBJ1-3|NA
TGTGCCAGCACAGGCAGCCTTAACTCTGGAAACACCATATATTTT
CASTGSLNSGNTIYF
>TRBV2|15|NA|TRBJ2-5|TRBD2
TGTGCCAGCAGTTGGGTACTAGCGGGAGAAGAGACCCAGTACTTC
CASSWVLAGEETQYF
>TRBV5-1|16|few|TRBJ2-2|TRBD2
TGCGCCAGTTCGACCGGACTAGCGGCTAACACCGGGGAGCTGTTTTTT
CASSTGLAANTGELFF
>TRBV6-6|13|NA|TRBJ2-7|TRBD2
TGTGCCAGCACCTATGCGGGGGCCTACGAGCAGTACTTC
CASTYAGAYEQYF
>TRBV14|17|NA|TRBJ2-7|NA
TGTGCCAGCAGCCCCGCACGGGGGAGGACCCTCCTCTACGAGCAGTACTTC
CASSPARGRTLLYEQYF
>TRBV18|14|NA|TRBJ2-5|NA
TGTGCCAGCTCACCACCCCAGGGCCAAGAGACCCAGTACTTC
CASSPPQGQETQYF
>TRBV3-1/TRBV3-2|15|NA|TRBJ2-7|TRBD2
TGTGCCAGCAGCCAAGATCCAGCGGGAGCCTACGAGCAGTACTTC
CASSQDPAGAYEQYF
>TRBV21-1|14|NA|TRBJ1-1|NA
TGTGCCAGCATCCTTAGTTCGGTGAACACTGAAGCTTTCTTT
CASILSSVNTEAFF
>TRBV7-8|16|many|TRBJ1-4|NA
TGTGCCAGCAGTCAGCGGAGGGTGAGGGCTAATGAAAAACTGTTTTTT
CASSQRRVRANEKLFF
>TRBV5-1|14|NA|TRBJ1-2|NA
TGCGCCAGCAGCCACGACACCCAGGGTGGGGGCTACACCTTC
CASSHDTQGGGYTF
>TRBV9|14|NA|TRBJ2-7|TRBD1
TGTGCCAGCAGCGTAACCTCAGGGGGCTACGAGCAGTACTTC
CASSVTSGGYEQYF
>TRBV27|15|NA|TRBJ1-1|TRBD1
TGTGCCAGCAGTCCCCAGGGGGCGGGGGACACTGAAGCTTTCTTT
CASSPQGAGDTEAFF
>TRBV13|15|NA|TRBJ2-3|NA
TGTGCCAGCAGAGCGACTAGTAGTAGCACAGATACGCAGTATTTT
CASRATSSSTDTQYF
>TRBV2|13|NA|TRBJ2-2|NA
TGTGCCAGCAGGCAACAGGGCCCCGGGGAGCTGTTTTTT
CASRQQGPGELFF
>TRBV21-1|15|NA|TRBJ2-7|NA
TGTGCCAGCAGCACCGAAAGGGACAGTTCCTACGAGCAGTACTTC
CASSTERDSSYEQYF
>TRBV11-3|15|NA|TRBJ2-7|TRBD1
TGTGCCAGCAGCTTTGGGACAGGGGGTTCCTACGAGCAGTACTTC
CASSFGTGGSYEQYF
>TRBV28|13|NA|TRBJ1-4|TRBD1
TGTGCCAGCAACCAGGGGACAGTTGGAAAACTGTTTTTT
CASNQGTVGKLFF
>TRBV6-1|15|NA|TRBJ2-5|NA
TGTGCCAGCAGTGAATTAAGTAGGGGGTTTGGGACCCAGTACTTC
CASSELSRGFGTQYF
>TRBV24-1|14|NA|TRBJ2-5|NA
TGTGCCACCAGTGATTTGAACTACCAAGAGACCCAGTACTTC
CATSDLNYQETQYF
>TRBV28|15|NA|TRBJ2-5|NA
TGTGCCAGCAGTTTCCTAGACTCCGTGGGAGAGACCCAGTACTTC
CASSFLDSVGETQYF
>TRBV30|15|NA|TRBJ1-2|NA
TGTGCCTGGAGTCCCGCCCCCCTCGCGAGAGGAGGCTACACCTTC
CAWSPAPLARGGYTF
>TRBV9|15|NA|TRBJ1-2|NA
TGTGCCAGCAGCGTAGGGGGTGGGAGGGCTTATGGCTACACCTTC
CASSVGGGRAYGYTF
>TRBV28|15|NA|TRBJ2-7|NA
TGTGCCAGCAGCGTCCTACAGGGCAGGCCCTACGAGCAGTACTTC
CASSVLQGRPYEQYF
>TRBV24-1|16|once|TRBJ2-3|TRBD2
TGTGCCACCAGTGGTTCCTCCCCGGGAGGGAAAGATACGCAGTATTTT
CATSGSSPGGKDTQYF
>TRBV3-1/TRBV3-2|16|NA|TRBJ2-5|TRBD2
TGTGCCAGCAGCCCCCCGGGACTAGCGGGAGTCGAGACCCAGTACTTC
CASSPPGLAGVETQYF
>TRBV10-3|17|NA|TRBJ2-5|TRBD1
TGTGCCATCAGTGAGGCCCGGGACAGCAGTCTAAGAGAGGGACAGTACTTC
CAISEARDSSLREGQYF
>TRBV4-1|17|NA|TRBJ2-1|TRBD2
TGCGCCAGCAGTAAGGTCTTGGGACTAGCCCTCTACAATGAGCAGTTCTTC
CASSKVLGLALYNEQFF
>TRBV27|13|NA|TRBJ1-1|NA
TGTGCCAGCACCTTTACGGGGAACACTGAAGCTTTCTTT
CASTFTGNTEAFF
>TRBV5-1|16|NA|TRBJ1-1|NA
TGCGCCAGCAGCTTGGCGGCAGGCCTTATGAACACTGAAGCTTTCTTT
CASSLAAGLMNTEAFF
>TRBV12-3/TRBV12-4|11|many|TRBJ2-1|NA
TGTGCCAGCAGTTTAATACAAGAGCAGTTCTTC
CASSLIQEQFF
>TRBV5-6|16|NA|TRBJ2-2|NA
TGTGCCAGCAGCTTGGAGGCTTTCTCCAGGGCCGGGGAGCTGTTTTTT
CASSLEAFSRAGELFF
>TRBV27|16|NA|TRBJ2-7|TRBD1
TGTGCCAGCAGTTTAAGTGCGACAGGGGGCTCCTACGAGCAGTACTTC
CASSLSATGGSYEQYF
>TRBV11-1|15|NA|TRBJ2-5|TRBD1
TGTGCCAGCAGCCCAGACAGGGTGGGGCAAGAGACCCAGTACTTC
CASSPDRVGQETQYF
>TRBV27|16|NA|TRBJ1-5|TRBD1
TGTGCCAGCAGTGGAATCTCCGGGACAGGGTTGCAGCCCCAGCATTTT
CASSGISGTGLQPQHF